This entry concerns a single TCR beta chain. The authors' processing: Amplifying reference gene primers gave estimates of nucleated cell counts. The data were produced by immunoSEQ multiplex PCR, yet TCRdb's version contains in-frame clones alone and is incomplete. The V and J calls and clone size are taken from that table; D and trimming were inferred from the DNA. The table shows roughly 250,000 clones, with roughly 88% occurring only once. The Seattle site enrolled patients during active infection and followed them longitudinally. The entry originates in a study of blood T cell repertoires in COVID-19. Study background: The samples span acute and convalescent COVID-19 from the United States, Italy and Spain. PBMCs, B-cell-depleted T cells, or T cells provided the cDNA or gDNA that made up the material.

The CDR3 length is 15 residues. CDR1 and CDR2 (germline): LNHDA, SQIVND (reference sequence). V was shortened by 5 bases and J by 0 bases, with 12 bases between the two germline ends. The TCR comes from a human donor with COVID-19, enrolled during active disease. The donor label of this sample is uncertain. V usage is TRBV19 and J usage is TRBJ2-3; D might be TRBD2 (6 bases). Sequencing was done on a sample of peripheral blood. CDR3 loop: CASSSRDFSTDTQYF. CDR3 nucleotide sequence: TGTGCCAGTAGTTCCCGGGACTTTAGCACAGATACGCAGTATTTT. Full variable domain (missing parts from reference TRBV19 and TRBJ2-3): DGGITQSPKYLFRKEGQNVTLSCEQNLNHDAMYWYRQDPGQGLRLIYYSQIVNDFQKGDIAEGYSVSREKKESFPLTVTSAQKNPTAFYLCASSSRDFSTDTQYFGPGTRLTVL.